The present TCR beta chain was sequenced within a study of T cell responses to AZD1222 COVID-19 vaccine. Study background: Pooling covered second doses at about 4 or about 12 weeks. Notes on the study in general: Targeting of unmutated variant regions was reportedly seen in nearly half of spike-specific TCRs. Breadth and depth of Spike-specific TCRs rose after two AZD1222 doses.

This CDR3 contains 14 residues. V lost 3 bases and J 5 bases, leaving 10 bases between the germline ends. CDR1 is MNHEY, CDR2 SMNVEV, per germline (reference sequence). Using immunoSEQ multiplex PCR, the repertoire was profiled, and TCRdb retains in-frame clones only, with some absent. This sample yields around 92,000 clones, of which 91% are seen a single time; approximately 8.3% belongs to the top ten. About this clone itself: The antigen remains unidentified.

The TCR sequence derives from an adult in good health. Sequences were derived from peripheral blood, sampled on day 0 of AZD1222 vaccination. The genes are TRBV27 and TRBJ2-2, with D hard to call. CDR3 DNA: TGTGCCAGCAGTTTCAAGGCTGTTACCGGGGAGCTGTTTTTT. Amino acids: CASSFKAVTGELFF.